This record covers a single T cell receptor beta chain. This clonotype was detected many times. This clone's antigen is unknown. There are no base qualities to consult, and no much larger clone falls within one base. The sequencer was an Illumina MiSeq. TCRdb reprocessing: public reads trimmed at Q25 with fastp, clones called with MiXCR, in-frame beta chains kept. Records with the same CDR3 protein are collapsed into one entry carrying the most frequent genes and DNA. The sample data list roughly 5,400 distinct CDR3 sequences, and 9.5% of these were observed just once. Around 5% of the sample is taken by the ten largest. This sample stems from a study. Sequencing was done on a sample of CD4+ T cells from synovial fluid. The TCR was taken from a human donor with rheumatoid arthritis.

The DNA is as follows: TGTGCCAGCAGCCTAGACACAAATACCTACAATGAGCAGTTCTTC. It encodes CASSLDTNTYNEQFF. In this chain, TRBV3-1 is recombined with TRBJ2-1; the D segment cannot be called with confidence. The CDR3 runs 15 amino acids, cysteine and phenylalanine included. Just the 45-base CDR3 DNA is kept, in frame starting at base 1. V is pared back by 4 bases and J by 2 bases, with 12 bases lying between the germline termini. As encoded in the germline V gene (reference sequence), CDR1 is LGHDT while CDR2 is YNNKEL.